A single sample is the source of the 20 T cell receptor beta chains below, sequenced in a study of OX40 agonist ivuxolimab in advanced cancers. Sequencing used immunoSEQ multiplex PCR; TCRdb keeps in-frame clones, though not all of them. The sample contains about 60,000 clones, around nine tenths of which appear only once. Source: CD4+ or CD8+ T cells sorted from blood, taken in a trial of the OX40 agonist ivuxolimab. Receptors were obtained from an adult with an advanced solid tumor such as melanoma, head and neck, liver or kidney cancer.

The gene calls are TRBV6-4 and TRBJ2-5; perhaps TRBD1 as D (5 bases). CDR1 is MRHNA and CDR2 is SNTAGT in the germline V gene. CDR3 length: 15 residues. Trimming took off 8 bases at V and 0 bases at J, with 16 bases between the two ends. The CDR3 region has the DNA TGTGCCAGCCGTCGGTCGCCAGGGCACCAAGAGACCCAGTACTTC. This encodes CASRRSPGHQETQYF.

The chain employs TRBV10-2 and TRBJ2-7, with 16 bases lining up with TRBD2. Germline loops: CDR1 WSHSY, CDR2 SAAADI. CDR3 length: 15 amino acids. Unmatched junction bases numbered 2, after V lost 4 bases and J lost 5 bases. CDR3 protein: CASSVGTSGRDEQYF. The CDR3 DNA sequence: TGCGCCAGCAGTGTTGGGACTAGCGGGAGGGACGAGCAGTACTTC.

CDR3 nucleotides: TGTGCCAGCAGTCGGGGCAGGGACTACACTGAAGCTTTCTTT. Protein product: CASSRGRDYTEAFF. The genes are TRBV6-5 and TRBJ1-1, with D possibly matching TRBD1 (5 bases). There are 14 residues in the CDR3. Trimming took 5 bases from V and 3 from J, leaving 13 bases between them. Germline loops: CDR1 MNHEY, CDR2 SVGAGI.

The rearrangement links TRBV5-6 to TRBJ2-2, with a weak D call TRBD1 (5 bases). The germline gives CDR1 SGHDT, CDR2 YYEEEE. Between the trimmed V and J ends, which lost 2 bases and 3 bases, there was a span of 5 bases. The CDR3 has 13 amino acids. The CDR3 DNA follows: TGTGCCAGCAGCTTCAGGGACACCGGGGAGCTGTTTTTT. Protein product: CASSFRDTGELFF.

This chain links TRBV29-1 with TRBJ2-6; D remains ambiguous. CDR3 size: 15 residues. Trimming left V 6 bases short and J 1 base short, with 13 bases between. Germline CDR1 SQVTM, CDR2 ANQGSEA. CDR3 loop: CSVTQTDSGANVLTF. The CDR3 DNA is TGCAGCGTGACCCAAACAGATTCTGGGGCCAACGTCCTGACTTTC.

The chain has TRBV19 and TRBJ2-7; D unclear. The germline gives CDR1 LNHDA, CDR2 SQIVND (reference sequence). The CDR3 sequence is 15 residues long. V gave up 3 bases and J gave up 5 bases, with 17 bases separating them. CDR3: CASSMSDSRTDEQYF. In DNA form, the CDR3 reads TGTGCCAGTAGTATGTCAGACTCACGAACAGACGAGCAGTACTTC.

The CDR3 sequence: CASSEGATYEQYF. The CDR3 DNA reads as TGTGCCAGCAGTGAAGGGGCTACCTACGAGCAGTACTTC. The genes are TRBV6-1 and TRBJ2-7; no reliable D call. Germline CDR1 is MNHNS and CDR2 is SASEGT. V dropped 1 base and J dropped 2 bases, with 6 bases sitting between them. The CDR3 length is 13 residues.

This chain joins TRBV5-5 and TRBJ2-7, with 8 bases aligning to TRBD2. Trimming took 0 bases from V and 2 from J; bases not matched to a gene: 4. The germline V gene has CDR1 SGHKS and CDR2 YYEKEE (reference sequence). The CDR3 has 15 residues. The CDR3 reads CASSLASGSPYEQYF. The CDR3 DNA reads as TGTGCCAGCAGCTTGGCCAGCGGGAGCCCCTACGAGCAGTACTTC.

This clone appeared a single time. V is TRBV7-9 and J is TRBJ1-2; 9 positions match TRBD1. J lost 6 bases, V lost 8 bases, and 7 bases had no gene match. Per the germline V gene, CDR1 is SEHNR and CDR2 is FQNEAQ (reference sequence). The CDR3 contains 13 residues. The CDR3, as DNA: TGTGCCAGCCCTAGAGACAGGGGGGATGGCTACACCTTC. Translation gives CASPRDRGDGYTF.

The rearrangement uses TRBV27 and TRBJ1-5; D uncertain. Trimming removed 5 bases from V and 6 bases from J, with 8 bases in between. Germline V CDR1 and CDR2: MNHEY, SMNVEV (reference sequence). The CDR3 covers 12 residues. CDR3 nucleotides: TGTGCCAGCAGTCCAACGGGTCAGCCCCAGCATTTT. Translating gives CASSPTGQPQHF.

This clone came up once. The rearrangement links TRBV2 to TRBJ2-7; D not certain. The CDR3 has 13 residues. Germline V CDR1 and CDR2: SNHLY, FYNNEI. The ends were cut back, 3 bases at V and 2 bases at J, with 8 bases in the middle. The CDR3 sequence: CASSDTSPYEQYF. The CDR3 DNA reads TGTGCCAGCAGTGACACCTCCCCCTACGAGCAGTACTTC.

This sequence joins TRBV4-1 and TRBJ2-3; D unclear. The V end lost 0 bases, the J end lost 4 bases, and 8 bases lay between the germline ends. Germline V CDR1 and CDR2: MGHRA, YSYEKL. This CDR3 contains 14 residues. The chain's CDR3 is CASSQDILADTQYF. The CDR3 DNA sequence: TGCGCCAGCAGCCAAGACATCTTGGCAGATACGCAGTATTTT.

V is TRBV6-5 and J is TRBJ1-2; 7 bases match TRBD1. After removal of 8 bases from V and 8 bases from J, the junction contained 8 bases not matched to a gene. The CDR3 is 12 amino acids. Germline loops: CDR1 MNHEY, CDR2 SVGAGI. CDR3 region: CASRSTGTGYTF. As DNA, the CDR3 is TGTGCCAGCCGATCGACAGGGACGGGCTACACCTTC.

This chain uses TRBV11-2 with TRBJ2-3; D is uncertain. This CDR3 contains 13 residues. Germline V gene lookup returns CDR1 SGHAT and CDR2 FQNNGV. The V and J ends lost 10 bases and 0 bases respectively, with 11 bases between them. The CDR3 coding sequence is TGTGCCACGGCGGACCCGAGCACAGATACGCAGTATTTT. Its translation: CATADPSTDTQYF.

This chain connects TRBV27 to TRBJ1-1, with 7 bases identical to TRBD1. CDR3 length equals 13 residues. The J segment lost 7 bases and the V segment lost 5 bases, leaving 7 bases of the junction unmatched. Germline V gives CDR1 MNHEY, CDR2 SMNVEV (reference sequence). In DNA form, the CDR3 reads TGTGCCAGCAGTCCGATTCAGGGGGATGAAGCTTTCTTT. Amino acids: CASSPIQGDEAFF.

The rearrangement uses TRBV7-8 and TRBJ2-6, with D uncertain. V shed 1 base and J shed 3 bases, with 1 base lying between them. The CDR3 runs 13 residues. The germline V gene encodes CDR1 SGHVS and CDR2 FQNEAQ. CDR3 DNA sequence: TGTGCCAGCAGCTTAGGTGGGGCCAACGTCCTGACTTTC. Its protein product is CASSLGGANVLTF.

This clone was observed a handful of times. CDR3 in amino acids: CASSAGTAEAFF. CDR3 DNA: TGTGCCAGTAGTGCGGGGACAGCTGAAGCTTTCTTT. The chain carries TRBV19 and TRBJ1-1, with 7 bases that match TRBD1. J gave up 6 bases and V 5 bases, and 3 bases lay outside the gene matches. This CDR3 comprises 12 residues. Germline-derived CDR1 and CDR2 are LNHDA and SQIVND (reference sequence).

The chain carries TRBV27 and TRBJ2-7; D might be TRBD1 (7 bases). Germline V lookup: CDR1 MNHEY, CDR2 SMNVEV (reference sequence). Trimming pared 2 bases from V and 3 bases from J, leaving 14 bases between. The CDR3 has 15 residues. Written as DNA, the CDR3 is TGTGCCAGCAGTTTACAGGGGGGAACGCTCTACGAGCAGTACTTC. It translates to CASSLQGGTLYEQYF.

V is TRBV4-1 and J is TRBJ2-1; 8 bases line up with TRBD2. Germline V gene sequence: CDR1 MGHRA, CDR2 YSYEKL. This CDR3 is 16 amino acids long. V trimming: 2 bases; J trimming: 4 bases; junction bases outside the gene matches: 7. CDR3 DNA sequence: TGCGCCAGCAGCCAACCCGGGACTAGGCCGTACAATGAGCAGTTCTTC. Translated, it gives CASSQPGTRPYNEQFF.

The chain combines TRBV15 with TRBJ2-3; 8 bases fit TRBD1. Germline assignment: CDR1 LNHNV and CDR2 YYDKDF (reference sequence). V lost 3 bases to trimming and J lost 6 bases; unmatched junction nucleotides: 8. CDR3 length: 15 residues. The CDR3 nucleotides read TGTGCCACCAGCAGCACAGGGGGATATGCGGATACGCAGTATTTT. It yields the protein CATSSTGGYADTQYF.